The source of this T cell receptor (beta chain) is a study of shared clonotypes between healthy human individuals. The assay was run at deep level. Each cell subset's genomic DNA was divided evenly among several immunoSEQ plates. Replicate PCRs run on sorted subsets employed around 200 ng DNA, roughly 30,000 T cell genomes. Profiling relied on immunoSEQ multiplex PCR, and the TCRdb table lists in-frame clones only, not all of them. There are 2 million to 2.5 million clones in the sample; 90% to 97% occur only once, and over 0.1% lies in the top ten. Broader study findings: The low donor count limited represented genetic and exposure-history diversity.

About this clone: Antigen specificity is unknown.

The sample was naive CD4+ T cells sorted from blood. Noted subset: CD45RA+ positively selected. The TCR comes from a man aged 18 to 35 in good health.

The CDR3 DNA is TGTGCCAGCAGCGTGTCGGGGGACACCTTCACCGGGGAGCTGTTTTTT. It yields the protein CASSVSGDTFTGELFF. The chain recombines TRBV9 with TRBJ2-2, with D possibly being TRBD1 or TRBD2 (6 bases each). The CDR3 runs 16 residues. The V and J ends lost 2 bases and 4 bases respectively, with 15 bases between them. CDR1 is SGDLS, CDR2 YYNGEE, per germline.